Sequencing of this TCR beta chain was carried out in a study of molecular identifiers for immune sequencing clone quantification. Libraries of bulk TCR were made by previously described methods (with listed TCR primers). Each CDR3 protein is one row after TCRdb ran MiXCR on the PCR reads. The repertoire holds around 460,000 distinct CDR3 sequences, with 20% to 25% as singletons. Overall study findings and caveats: Clone sizes could be underestimated for highly expanded clones when identical TCR molecules share a barcode. Clones carrying above 20 RNA copies accounted for over 98% of effector molecules, under 1% in naive cells.

With RNA at 10%, 30% or 50%, naive CD8 libraries came from roughly 20,000 to 1,000,000 sorted cells. Germline values: CDR1 ENHRY, CDR2 SYGVKD. The CDR3 length is 14 residues. Trimming took off 6 bases at V and 2 bases at J, with 12 bases between the two ends. Turning to this clonotype: What it recognizes is unknown.

The genes are TRBV10-3 and TRBJ2-3, with unresolved D. Material: naive CD8+ T cells from blood, with Jurkat cell RNA spiked in. The subset here: FACS-sorted CD8+CD4-CCR7+CD45RA+ naive T cells. This receptor was identified in a human donor in good health. Some libraries in this study had Jurkat cell RNA spiked in. CDR3 in DNA: TGTGCCATCAGAGCCGACGTGGACACAGATACGCAGTATTTT. Translated: CAIRADVDTDTQYF.